This TCR beta chain was sequenced during a study of blood T cells in healthy people across ages. Findings and caveats of the study: Across the age range, TCR beta diversity per million T cells fell in a roughly linear way.

V was clipped by 5 bases and J by 4 bases; unmatched bases: 10. The CDR3 length is 17 residues. The germline V gene has CDR1 SGHTA and CDR2 FQGNSA. A J-beta primer mix and a sample-barcoded 5' primer were used in a second PCR of roughly 6 to 11 cycles. TCRdb recomputed calls from the 5' RACE reads with MiXCR, one row per CDR3 protein. The table lists under 2,000,000 distinct CDR3 sequences, about 49% of them singletons. Comments on this clonotype: The antigen is unknown.

The sequenced sample consisted of blood. The TCR comes from a middle-aged woman in good health. The chain uses TRBV7-2 and TRBJ2-1; 11 bases map to TRBD2. The CDR3 DNA sequence: TGTGCCAGCAGCCAGCCGCTAGCGGGAGGCGAATACAATGAGCAGTTCTTC. Translation: CASSQPLAGGEYNEQFF.